These T cell receptor beta chains were read from a single sample in a study of spatial heterogeneity in lung cancer. Using its own MiXCR run on the 5' RACE reads, TCRdb lists one record per CDR3 protein. The repertoire holds more than 10,000 distinct CDR3 sequences, with about 5% as singletons. The material sequenced was lung tumor tissue, taken at surgery. The receptors here all came from a male donor with early-stage non-small cell lung cancer. The CDR3 runs from the conserved cysteine through the conserved F or W. Each record gives: clone size, J gene, V gene, D gene, CDR3 protein, CDR3 DNA. The D gene is left open where the match is weak. Expanded clones get a size class; other rows say once, few or many, or leave the size out.

>.|TRBJ2-3|TRBV11-2|.
CASSPRDLGRTDTQYF
TGTGCCAGCAGCCCAAGAGATCTAGGTCGCACAGATACGCAGTATTTT
>few|TRBJ2-7|TRBV12-3/TRBV12-4|TRBD1
CASSFDRASYEQYF
TGTGCCAGCAGTTTCGACAGGGCATCCTACGAGCAGTACTTC
>medium-sized|TRBJ2-1|TRBV9|TRBD2
CASSAPTSGNNEQFF
TGTGCCAGCAGCGCCCCTACTAGCGGAAACAATGAGCAGTTCTTC
>many|TRBJ2-1|TRBV20-1|TRBD2
CSAVGTSGGVSYNEQFF
TGCAGTGCGGTCGGGACTAGCGGGGGCGTCTCCTACAATGAGCAGTTCTTC
>medium-sized|TRBJ2-3|TRBV20-1|TRBD2
CSASVAGGSSDTQYF
TGCAGTGCTAGCGTAGCGGGAGGGTCATCAGATACGCAGTATTTT
>many|TRBJ1-1|TRBV6-2/TRBV6-3|.
CASRKQGREAFF
TGTGCCAGCAGAAAACAGGGACGTGAAGCTTTCTTT
>many|TRBJ1-5|TRBV7-9|.
CASSDNLFSNQPQHF
TGTGCCAGCAGCGATAACTTGTTTAGCAATCAGCCCCAGCATTTT
>many|TRBJ2-3|TRBV4-2|.
CASNRGGFSRDTQYF
TGTGCCAGCAACAGGGGGGGGTTCAGCAGGGATACGCAGTATTTT
>many|TRBJ2-1|TRBV7-9|.
CASSSLTDYNEQFF
TGTGCCAGCAGCTCTTTGACAGACTACAATGAGCAGTTCTTC
>many|TRBJ1-1|TRBV12-3/TRBV12-4|.
CASSLVGNTEAFF
TGTGCCAGCAGTTTGGTTGGGAACACTGAAGCTTTCTTT
>many|TRBJ2-7|TRBV4-1|.
CASSQVLDISYEQYF
TGCGCCAGCAGCCAAGTACTAGACATCTCCTACGAGCAGTACTTC
>many|TRBJ2-7|TRBV12-3/TRBV12-4|.
CASSFGGGYEQYF
TGTGCCAGCAGTTTCGGAGGGGGCTACGAGCAGTACTTC
>.|TRBJ2-2|TRBV18|.
CASSPQGTEISGELFF
TGTGCCAGCTCACCACAAGGGACCGAGATCTCCGGGGAGCTGTTTTTT
>.|TRBJ1-5|TRBV20-1|TRBD1
CSATPGQGRWNQPQHF
TGCAGTGCTACACCGGGACAGGGGAGATGGAATCAGCCCCAGCATTTT
>many|TRBJ1-2|TRBV7-2|.
CASSLGDIPLSGYTF
TGTGCCAGCAGCTTAGGGGACATCCCTCTAAGTGGCTACACCTTC
>many|TRBJ1-2|TRBV12-3/TRBV12-4|.
CASSQGQHYGYTF
TGTGCCAGCAGTCAAGGACAACACTATGGCTACACCTTC